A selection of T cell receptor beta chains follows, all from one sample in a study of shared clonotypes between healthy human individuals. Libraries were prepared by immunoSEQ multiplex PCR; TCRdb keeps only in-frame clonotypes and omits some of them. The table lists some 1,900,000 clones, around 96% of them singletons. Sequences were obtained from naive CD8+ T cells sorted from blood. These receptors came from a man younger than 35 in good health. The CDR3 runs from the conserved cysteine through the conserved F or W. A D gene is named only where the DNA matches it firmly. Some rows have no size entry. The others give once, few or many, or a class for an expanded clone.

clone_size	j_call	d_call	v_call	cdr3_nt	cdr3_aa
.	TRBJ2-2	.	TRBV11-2	TGTGCCAGCAGCAGCTCCCTGGGACGGGACACCGGGGAGCTGTTTTTT	CASSSSLGRDTGELFF
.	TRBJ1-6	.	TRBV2	TGTGCCAGCAGCGGAAGAAGGCCCCTCCACTTT	CASSGRRPLHF
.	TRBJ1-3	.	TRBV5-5	TGTGCCAGCAGCTTGGCCCTTGAACAGGCTGGAAACACCATATATTTT	CASSLALEQAGNTIYF
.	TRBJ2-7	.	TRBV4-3	TGCGCCAGCAGCCAAGAGCAATCGGAAATATACGAGCAGTACTTC	CASSQEQSEIYEQYF
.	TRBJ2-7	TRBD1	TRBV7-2	TGTGCCAGCAGGACAGGGTCTCACGAGCAGTACTTC	CASRTGSHEQYF
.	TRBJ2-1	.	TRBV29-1	TGCAGCGTTTACAAGAGCTCCTACAATGAGCAGTTCTTC	CSVYKSSYNEQFF
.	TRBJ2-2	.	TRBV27	TGTGCCAGCAGTTTAGGAACCGGGGAGCTGTTTTTT	CASSLGTGELFF
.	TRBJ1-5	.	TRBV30	TGTGCCTGGCAGTTAGGGGGTTCCTCGGGTCAGCCCCAGCATTTT	CAWQLGGSSGQPQHF
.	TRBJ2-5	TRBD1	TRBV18	TGTGCCAGCTCACTCGGACAGGACCACCAAGAGACCCAGTACTTC	CASSLGQDHQETQYF
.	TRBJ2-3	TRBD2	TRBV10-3	TGTGCCACCCTAGCGGGAGGGGCAGATACGCAGTATTTT	CATLAGGADTQYF
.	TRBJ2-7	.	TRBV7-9	TGTGCCAGCAGATCGAGCTTCGACGAGCAGTACTTC	CASRSSFDEQYF
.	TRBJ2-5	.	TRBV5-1	TGCGCCAGCAGCTTGGGTCGGGAGACCCAGTACTTC	CASSLGRETQYF
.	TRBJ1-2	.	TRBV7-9	TGTGCCAGCAGCTTAGGTCCTGGGTCCAGGGATGGCTACACCTTC	CASSLGPGSRDGYTF
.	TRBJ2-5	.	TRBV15	TGTGCCACCAGCAGAGGCCCCGGGGTCCAAGAGACCCAGTACTTC	CATSRGPGVQETQYF
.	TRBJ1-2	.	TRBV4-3	TGCGCCAGCAGCCAAGGACCTAACTATGGCTACACCTTC	CASSQGPNYGYTF
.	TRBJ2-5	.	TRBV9	TGTGCCAGCAGCGCCGAGGGACTGCAAGAGACCCAGTACTTC	CASSAEGLQETQYF
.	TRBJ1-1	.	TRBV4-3	TGCGCCAGCAGCCGGGGACACTCAGGGGACACTGAAGCTTTCTTT	CASSRGHSGDTEAFF
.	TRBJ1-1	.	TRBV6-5	TGTGCCAGCAGTTACTCTTCAGCCATGAACACTGAAGCTTTCTTT	CASSYSSAMNTEAFF
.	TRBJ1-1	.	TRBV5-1	TGCGCCAGCAGCTTGGCCGGCTGGGACACTGAAGCTTTCTTT	CASSLAGWDTEAFF
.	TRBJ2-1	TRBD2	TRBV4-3	TGCGCCAGCAGCCAAGAGGCTAGCGGGAGGAAAAATGAGCAGTTCTTC	CASSQEASGRKNEQFF
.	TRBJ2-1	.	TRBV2	TGTGCCAGCAGTGTGGGGGGAGAGCTCCATGAGCAGTTCTTC	CASSVGGELHEQFF
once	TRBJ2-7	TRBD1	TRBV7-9	TGTGCCAGCAGCCAGCCAGGACAGGGCTACGAGCAGTACTTC	CASSQPGQGYEQYF
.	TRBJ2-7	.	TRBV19	TGTGCCAGTAGCCCGGCGGTGGTCTCCTACGAGCAGTACTTC	CASSPAVVSYEQYF
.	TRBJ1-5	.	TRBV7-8	TGTGCCAGCAGCTTATACCCGGCAGGGCTGGACCAGCCCCAGCATTTT	CASSLYPAGLDQPQHF
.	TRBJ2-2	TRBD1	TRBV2	TGTGCCAGCAGTGAGGGACAGGGTACCGGGGAGCTGTTTTTT	CASSEGQGTGELFF
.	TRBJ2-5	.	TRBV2	TGTGCCAGCAGTGTAGGGCTGTTCCAAGAGACCCAGTACTTC	CASSVGLFQETQYF
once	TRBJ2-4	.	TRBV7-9	TGTGCCAGCAGCTTCCGCTCTGTGCTGGACATTCAGTACTTC	CASSFRSVLDIQYF
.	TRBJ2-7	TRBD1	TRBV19	TGTGCCAGTAGTGGGACAGGGAGCTCCTACGAGCAGTACTTC	CASSGTGSSYEQYF
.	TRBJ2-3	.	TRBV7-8	TGTGCCAGCAGCTTTGGGGCGGGATATACAGATACGCAGTATTTT	CASSFGAGYTDTQYF
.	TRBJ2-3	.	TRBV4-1	TGCGCCAGCAGCCAAGTCGTAGCCAGCACAGATACGCAGTATTTT	CASSQVVASTDTQYF
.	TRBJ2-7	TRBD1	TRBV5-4	TGTGCCAGCAGCCCCCAGGACAGGGGGCAATACGAGCAGTACTTC	CASSPQDRGQYEQYF
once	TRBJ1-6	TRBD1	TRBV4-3	TGCGCCAGCAGCCAAGTTGATGTGCGAGGGGGCTTTTCACCCCTCCACTTT	CASSQVDVRGGFSPLHF
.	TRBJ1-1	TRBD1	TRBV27	TGTGCCAGCAGCCTGACAGGGGCGAGGACTGAAGCTTTCTTT	CASSLTGARTEAFF
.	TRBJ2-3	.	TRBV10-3	TGTGCCATCAAGGGCGGGCAAGATACGCAGTATTTT	CAIKGGQDTQYF
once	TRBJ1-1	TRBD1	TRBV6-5	TGTGCCAGCAGTTTGACAGGGGGGAGGGATGAAGCTTTCTTT	CASSLTGGRDEAFF
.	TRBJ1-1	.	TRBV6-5	TGTGCCAGCAGTTACTCTTTCTCGGGGGGCGCGACTTTCTTT	CASSYSFSGGATFF
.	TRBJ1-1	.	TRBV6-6	TGTGCCAGCAGTTCCCGTGAGAACACTGAAGCTTTCTTT	CASSSRENTEAFF
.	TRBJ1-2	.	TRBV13	TGTGCCAGCAGCTTAGGCCGGACTTTGACGCGTCAAGTCGGCTACACCTTC	CASSLGRTLTRQVGYTF
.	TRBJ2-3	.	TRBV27	TGTGCCAGCAGTCCACACCCACAGGGAACGTCGGCAGATACGCAGTATTTT	CASSPHPQGTSADTQYF